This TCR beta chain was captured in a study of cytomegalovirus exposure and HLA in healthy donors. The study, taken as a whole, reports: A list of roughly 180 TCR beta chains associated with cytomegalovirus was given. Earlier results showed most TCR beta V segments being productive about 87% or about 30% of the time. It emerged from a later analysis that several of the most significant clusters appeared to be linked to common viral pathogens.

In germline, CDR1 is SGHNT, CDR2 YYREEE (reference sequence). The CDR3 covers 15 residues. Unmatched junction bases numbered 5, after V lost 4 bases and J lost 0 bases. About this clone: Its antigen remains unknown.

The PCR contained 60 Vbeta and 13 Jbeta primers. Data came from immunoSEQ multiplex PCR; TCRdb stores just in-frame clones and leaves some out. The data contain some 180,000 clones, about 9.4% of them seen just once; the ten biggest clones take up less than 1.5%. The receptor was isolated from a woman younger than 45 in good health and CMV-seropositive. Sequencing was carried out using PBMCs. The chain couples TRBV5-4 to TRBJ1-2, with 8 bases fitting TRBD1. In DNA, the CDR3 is TGTGCCAGCAGCCTGACAGGGGCTCCTAACTATGGCTACACCTTC. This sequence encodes CASSLTGAPNYGYTF.